The 20 T cell receptor beta chains below were found in one sample sequenced in a study of cytomegalovirus exposure and HLA in healthy donors. 13 Jbeta primers and 60 Vbeta primers were used for the PCR. Sequencing used immunoSEQ multiplex PCR; TCRdb keeps in-frame clones, though not all of them. The repertoire holds 95,000 to 100,000 clones, with about 78% as singletons. Sample: PBMCs. The origin of the receptors is a middle-aged man in good health and CMV-seronegative.

The V call is TRBV5-1, the J call TRBJ2-7; 8 bases are shared with TRBD2. Losses at the gene ends were 3 bases for V and 1 base for J; bases not matched to a gene: 3. CDR3 length: 14 residues. From germline, CDR1 is SGHRS and CDR2 YFSETQ. CDR3 in amino acids: CASSSGGVSYEQYF. The CDR3 DNA sequence: TGCGCCAGCAGCTCGGGGGGGGTGTCCTACGAGCAGTACTTC.

The V and J genes are TRBV10-1 and TRBJ2-3, with D perhaps matching TRBD2 (6 bases). The V gene's germline CDR1 is WNHNN and CDR2 SYGVQD (reference sequence). The CDR3 consists of 12 residues. Trimming took off 3 bases at V and 8 bases at J, with 9 bases between the two ends. Here the CDR3 DNA reads TGCGCCAGCAGTGAACCCGGGGGTACGCAGTATTTT. It encodes CASSEPGGTQYF.

The rearrangement uses TRBV9 and TRBJ2-2; D gene ambiguous. This CDR3 is built from 16 residues. CDR1 is SGDLS and CDR2 is YYNGEE in the germline V gene. Trimming pared 0 bases from V and 1 base from J, leaving 10 bases between. The CDR3 loop is CASSVANGMNTGELFF. CDR3 DNA: TGTGCCAGCAGCGTAGCTAATGGTATGAACACCGGGGAGCTGTTTTTT. Together with reference TRBV9 and TRBJ2-2, the CDR3 gives the full variable domain: DSGVTQTPKHLITATGQRVTLRCSPRSGDLSVYWYQQSLDQGLQFLIQYYNGEERAKGNILERFSAQQFPDLHSELNLSSLELGDSALYFCASSVANGMNTGELFFGEGSRLTVL.

The chain joins TRBV7-2 to TRBJ1-6; the D is unclear. Between the trimmed V and J ends, which lost 2 bases and 10 bases, there was a span of 12 bases. The length of the CDR3 is 14 residues. The V gene's germline CDR1 is SGHTA and CDR2 FQGNSA. CDR3 in DNA: TGTGCCAGCAGCTTATTGGCAAATCGATCACCCCTCCACTTT. As protein: CASSLLANRSPLHF.

This chain uses TRBV27 with TRBJ2-1; possible D gene TRBD2, 5 bases. Germline assignment: CDR1 MNHEY and CDR2 SMNVEV (reference sequence). The CDR3 length is 14 residues. V dropped 6 bases and J dropped 9 bases, with 18 bases sitting between them. The CDR3 coding sequence is TGTGCCAGCAGAGGGCGGACCCGGGGTGGTGAGCAGTTCTTC. Its protein is CASRGRTRGGEQFF.

This rearrangement joins TRBV2 to TRBJ2-2; D is unresolved. V lost 0 bases and J 3 bases, leaving 2 bases between the germline ends. Per germline, CDR1 SNHLY and CDR2 FYNNEI. The CDR3 runs 13 residues. The CDR3 bases are TGTGCCAGCAGTGAAGCCTACACCGGGGAGCTGTTTTTT. Its protein product is CASSEAYTGELFF.

The rearrangement joins TRBV10-2 to TRBJ2-6; a possible D gene is TRBD1 (5 bases). Deletions cut 6 bases from V and 1 base from J, with 10 bases between. The CDR3 runs to 15 residues. Germline loops: CDR1 WSHSY, CDR2 SAAADI. The CDR3 DNA follows: TGCGCCAGCAGGGCAGGGCCGTCTGGGGCCAACGTCCTGACTTTC. Translation gives CASRAGPSGANVLTF.

J is TRBJ2-5 and V is TRBV29-1, with 10 bases fitting TRBD2. The CDR3 totals 12 residues. The germline V gene has CDR1 SQVTM and CDR2 ANQGSEA. The V and J ends lost 7 bases and 3 bases, in that order; junction bases with no gene match: 2. The DNA of the CDR3 is TGCAGCGGCACTAGCGGGGAAGAGACCCAGTACTTC. Translated: CSGTSGEETQYF.

The rearrangement joins TRBV11-2 to TRBJ2-5; D may be TRBD2 (7 bases). Trimming stripped 5 bases from V and 5 bases from J, with 24 bases between. CDR1 and CDR2 from the germline V gene are SGHAT and FQNNGV. The CDR3 is 17 amino acids. CDR3 DNA: TGTGCCAGCAGCGCCCGGGGGCGGGGGATGGACGGGGAGACCCAGTACTTC. Translated, it gives CASSARGRGMDGETQYF.

The chain uses TRBV27 and TRBJ2-3; possibly TRBD1 for D (5 bases). This CDR3 comprises 17 residues. V lost 5 bases to trimming and J lost 0 bases, with 18 bases between them. In germline, CDR1 is MNHEY, CDR2 SMNVEV (reference sequence). The CDR3: CASSNPTDSRSTDTQYF. In DNA, the CDR3 is TGTGCCAGCAGTAACCCCACAGACAGCAGGAGCACAGATACGCAGTATTTT.

The rearrangement uses TRBV27 and TRBJ1-1; D unresolved. The germline V gene has CDR1 MNHEY and CDR2 SMNVEV (reference sequence). There are 13 residues in the CDR3. V was cut by 3 bases and J by 0 bases, with 5 bases left in between. CDR3 sequence (DNA): TGTGCCAGCAGTTTTACACTGAACACTGAAGCTTTCTTT. Its translation: CASSFTLNTEAFF.

The chain is built from TRBV30 and TRBJ2-1; D might be TRBD2 (6 bases). CDR1 is GTSNPN, CDR2 SVGIG, per germline (reference sequence). The CDR3 length is 12 residues. The ends were cut back, 2 bases at V and 6 bases at J, with 8 bases in the middle. The CDR3 DNA sequence: TGTGCCTGGAGTACGGGGGTCAATGAGCAGTTCTTC. This encodes CAWSTGVNEQFF. The full variable domain, with the rest looked up from reference TRBV30 and TRBJ2-1, is SQTIHQWPATLVQPVGSPLSLECTVEGTSNPNLYWYRQAAGRGLQLLFYSVGIGQISSEVPQNLSASRPQDRQFILSSKKLLLSDSGFYLCAWSTGVNEQFFGPGTRLTVL.

The chain recombines TRBV6-5 with TRBJ2-3; 7 nucleotides line up with TRBD1. Germline V gene sequence: CDR1 MNHEY, CDR2 SVGAGI. The J segment lost 5 bases and the V segment lost 4 bases, leaving 6 bases of the junction unmatched. The CDR3 totals 14 residues. CDR3 bases: TGTGCCAGCAGTTTAGGACAGGAACAAGATACGCAGTATTTT. It translates to CASSLGQEQDTQYF.

This chain connects TRBV5-4 to TRBJ2-5; D unclear. This CDR3 region has 14 residues. Germline-derived CDR1 and CDR2 are SGHNT and YYREEE (reference sequence). V gave up 1 base and J gave up 3 bases, with 10 bases separating them. CDR3: CASSLPPFKETQYF. The CDR3 bases are TGTGCCAGCAGCTTGCCCCCGTTTAAAGAGACCCAGTACTTC.

This chain links TRBV30 with TRBJ1-2; D remains unclear. The germline gives CDR1 GTSNPN, CDR2 SVGIG (reference sequence). This CDR3 has 13 amino acids. The V gene lost 3 bases and the J gene lost 2 bases, with 10 bases spanning the gap. The CDR3 region is CAWSEDKNYGYTF. The CDR3 DNA reads TGTGCCTGGAGCGAAGACAAGAACTATGGCTACACCTTC.

The chain employs TRBV7-2 and TRBJ1-1, with 8 bases lining up with TRBD1. V dropped 4 bases and J dropped 5; count of bases not matched to a gene: 9. This CDR3 comprises 15 residues. The V gene's germline CDR1 is SGHTA and CDR2 FQGNSA. For the CDR3, the DNA is TGTGCCAGCAGCTCGCAACGGACAGGGTTGACTGAAGCTTTCTTT. Translated, it gives CASSSQRTGLTEAFF.

There are a few counts of this clone. The chain couples TRBV7-8 to TRBJ2-1, with 13 bases aligning to TRBD2. The CDR3 is made up of 17 amino acids. With V trimmed by 7 bases and J by 4 bases, 10 bases remained unmatched. Germline values: CDR1 SGHVS, CDR2 FQNEAQ. For the CDR3, the DNA is TGTGCCAGCATCCGGACTAGCGGGGGAGGACGGTACAATGAGCAGTTCTTC. Protein product: CASIRTSGGGRYNEQFF. Together with reference TRBV7-8 and TRBJ2-1, the CDR3 gives the full variable domain: GAGVSQSPRYKVAKRGQDVALRCDPISGHVSLFWYQQALGQGPEFLTYFQNEAQLDKSGLPSDRFFAERPEGSVSTLKIQRTQQEDSAVYLCASIRTSGGGRYNEQFFGPGTRLTVL.

The genes are TRBV5-4 and TRBJ2-7; TRBD1 agrees at 10 bases. The CDR3 is made up of 19 amino acids. The V gene's germline CDR1 is SGHNT and CDR2 YYREEE (reference sequence). V gave up 0 bases and J gave up 4 bases; unmatched junction bases: 16. CDR3 sequence reads: CASSLETRMPGQGSYEQYF. CDR3 nucleotide sequence: TGTGCCAGCAGCTTGGAGACCCGCATGCCGGGACAGGGGTCGTACGAGCAGTACTTC.

This chain joins TRBV30 and TRBJ2-1, with TRBD2 matching 8 bases. V gave up 8 bases and J gave up 5 bases; unmatched junction bases: 14. From germline, CDR1 is GTSNPN and CDR2 SVGIG (reference sequence). The CDR3 loop spans 15 amino acids. This CDR3 is CALLAGWNRDNEQFF. CDR3 DNA: TGTGCCCTCCTAGCGGGCTGGAACCGGGACAATGAGCAGTTCTTC. Filled out from reference TRBV30 and TRBJ2-1, the complete variable domain reads SQTIHQWPATLVQPVGSPLSLECTVEGTSNPNLYWYRQAAGRGLQLLFYSVGIGQISSEVPQNLSASRPQDRQFILSSKKLLLSDSGFYLCALLAGWNRDNEQFFGPGTRLTVL.

This clone was observed a handful of times. The V gene is TRBV28, the J gene TRBJ2-1, with D possibly being TRBD1 (8 bases). CDR3 length: 13 residues. Trimming took off 7 bases at V and 7 bases at J, with 14 bases between the two ends. Germline assignment: CDR1 MDHEN and CDR2 SYDVKM. CDR3 sequence (DNA): TGTGCCAGCATCACAGGGGGGGGTAATGAGCAGTTCTTC. This translates into CASITGGGNEQFF.